These T cell receptor beta chains were read from a single sample in a study of T cells in Graves' hyperthyroidism and ophthalmopathy. TCRdb called the multiplex PCR reads again in MiXCR, with one record for every CDR3 protein. The sample has about half a million distinct CDR3 sequences, just under 20% seen once. The specimen sequenced was blood. The source of these receptors is a man aged 40-50 years with Graves' ophthalmopathy. Each CDR3 is given with its conserved first and last residue. Each record gives: V gene, clone size, D gene, J gene, CDR3 DNA, CDR3 protein. The D gene is left open where the match is weak. The listing skips clone size in some rows; elsewhere it reads once, few, many or a size class.

TRBV6-2/TRBV6-3	few	TRBD1	TRBJ1-6	TGTGCCAGCAGTTACTCTCAGGGGGCCAATTCACCCCTCCACTTT	CASSYSQGANSPLHF
TRBV4-1	few	TRBD1	TRBJ1-6	TGCGCCAGCAGCCAACGGGACCGGACAGGGCGTTTTAATTCACCCCTCCACTTT	CASSQRDRTGRFNSPLHF
TRBV5-1	many	TRBD1	TRBJ2-1	TGCGCCAGCAGCTTGGGACAGGGCCTCGTTGAGCAGTTCTTC	CASSLGQGLVEQFF
TRBV7-2	many	TRBD1	TRBJ2-1	TGCGCCAGCAGCTTGGCAGGGGGCAGGTACAATGAGCAGTTCTTC	CASSLAGGRYNEQFF
TRBV28	many	TRBD2	TRBJ2-1	TGTGCCAGCAGTTTTGTAGCGGGAGGGCGCAATGAGCAGTTCTTC	CASSFVAGGRNEQFF
TRBV7-8	many	TRBD2	TRBJ2-3	TGTGCCAGCAGCTATAGCGGGAGGACGGAGGATACGCAGTATTTT	CASSYSGRTEDTQYF
TRBV13	many	TRBD1	TRBJ2-7	TGTGCCAGCAGCTTTTCCCCCGGGACAGGGAACGAGCAGTACTTC	CASSFSPGTGNEQYF
TRBV7-3	many	.	TRBJ2-7	TGTGCCAGCAGCTTAAGCGTCAACTCCTACGAGCAGTACTTC	CASSLSVNSYEQYF
TRBV6-1	.	.	TRBJ1-2	TGTGCCAGCAGTGACTTAATAGGGGGCTACACCTTC	CASSDLIGGYTF
TRBV9	.	TRBD2	TRBJ2-2	TGTGCCAGCAGCGTAGGACTAGCCCCGAACACCGGGGAGCTGTTTTTT	CASSVGLAPNTGELFF
TRBV5-6	few	TRBD1	TRBJ2-4	TGTGCCAGCGCTTCCTGGGGACAGGGGTGGAACATTCAGTACTTC	CASASWGQGWNIQYF
TRBV12-3/TRBV12-4	many	.	TRBJ1-2	TGTGCCAGCAGTCCCACAGGGTATGGCTACACCTTC	CASSPTGYGYTF
TRBV12-3/TRBV12-4	many	.	TRBJ2-1	TGTGCCAGCAGTCCAAATCACGACCAGAGAGCTGAGCAGTTCTTC	CASSPNHDQRAEQFF
TRBV7-2	few	.	TRBJ1-5	TGTGCCAGCACAAAATCTGGAATTCAGCCCCAGCATTTT	CASTKSGIQPQHF
TRBV10-1	.	.	TRBJ2-3	TGCGCCAGCAGTGATTGTGACTTCACAGATACGCAGTATTTT	CASSDCDFTDTQYF
TRBV6-1	.	.	TRBJ2-1	TGTGCCAGCAGTGCCTTTGCGGGGAGCTCCTACAATGAGCAGTTCTTC	CASSAFAGSSYNEQFF
TRBV6-2/TRBV6-3	few	.	TRBJ2-2	TGTGCCAGCAGCTTCGGGACCGTGAACACCGGGGAGCTGTTTTTT	CASSFGTVNTGELFF
TRBV12-3/TRBV12-4	.	TRBD1	TRBJ2-3	TGTGCCAGCAGACCGGGACAGGGGCTTGATACGCAGTATTTT	CASRPGQGLDTQYF
TRBV11-2	many	TRBD2	TRBJ2-3	TGTGCCAGCAGCCCAAACGCCGGGACTAGCAGCCCGGGCACAGATACGCAGTATTTT	CASSPNAGTSSPGTDTQYF
TRBV5-1	.	.	TRBJ2-7	TGCGCCAGCAGAAAGGACGCCTACGAGCAGTACTTC	CASRKDAYEQYF
TRBV30	.	.	TRBJ2-2	TGTGCCTGGGGGGGCGGGTACACCGGGGAGCTGTTTTTT	CAWGGGYTGELFF
TRBV3-1	.	TRBD2	TRBJ2-1	TGTGCCAGCGCACGGGGGGGCTCCTACAATGAGCAGTTCTTC	CASARGGSYNEQFF
TRBV2	few	.	TRBJ2-7	TGTGCCAGCAGGGGGGTTCCCAAGGGAGTGGGGGAGCAGTACTTC	CASRGVPKGVGEQYF
TRBV20-1	few	.	TRBJ2-7	TGCAGTGCCAGGCGCCAGGGATACTACGAGCAGTACTTC	CSARRQGYYEQYF
TRBV7-8	.	.	TRBJ2-3	TGTGCCAGCAGCTTAGGAACAGGGCTTACTAGCACAGATACGCAGTATTTT	CASSLGTGLTSTDTQYF
TRBV6-1	.	.	TRBJ1-3	TGTGCCAGCAGTGAATTCAGGGTTTCGGGAAACACCATATATTTT	CASSEFRVSGNTIYF
TRBV28	many	TRBD2	TRBJ2-7	TGTGCCAGCACCGAAACTAGCGGGAGACGGTACGAGCAGTACTTC	CASTETSGRRYEQYF
TRBV6-1	.	.	TRBJ1-4	TGTGCCAGCAGTGAAGCCGGGACACCGAATGAAAAACTGTTTTTT	CASSEAGTPNEKLFF
TRBV6-1	few	TRBD1	TRBJ1-1	TGTGCCAGCAGTGATGCAGGGGGCAAGGGCACTGAAGCTTTCTTT	CASSDAGGKGTEAFF
TRBV25-1	.	.	TRBJ2-5	TGTGCCAGCAAGACGGGGCAGGGGCTAGGGGAGACCCAGTACTTC	CASKTGQGLGETQYF
TRBV6-1	.	TRBD1	TRBJ1-3	TGTGCCAGCAGCATGACAGGGCACAACTCTGGAAACACCATATATTTT	CASSMTGHNSGNTIYF
TRBV24-1	few	TRBD1	TRBJ2-1	TGTGCCACCAGTGACCGGACAGGGGGTACCTACAATGAGCAGTTCTTC	CATSDRTGGTYNEQFF
TRBV3-1	.	TRBD1	TRBJ1-1	TGTGCCAGCAGCCAAGTGAGGGGCGGGGGACAGCGGGCTTTCTTT	CASSQVRGGGQRAFF
TRBV5-1	.	TRBD1	TRBJ1-2	TGCGCCAGCAGCTGGGGGGGGACAGAAGCGGCCTATGGCTACACCTTC	CASSWGGTEAAYGYTF
TRBV6-5	.	TRBD2	TRBJ2-3	TGTGCCAGCAGTTACACCGTTACTAGCGGGGGGGCAACAGATACGCAGTATTTT	CASSYTVTSGGATDTQYF
TRBV12-3/TRBV12-4	many	.	TRBJ2-5	TGTGCCAGCAGTATCGGACAGAATCAAGAGACCCAGTACTTC	CASSIGQNQETQYF
TRBV5-1	.	TRBD1	TRBJ1-1	TGCGCCAGCAGCTTGGACTCCCGGACAGGGTCCAACCAGGCTTTCTTT	CASSLDSRTGSNQAFF
TRBV5-1	.	.	TRBJ2-5	TGCGCCAGCAGCTTGGAGTTGGGCAGGGAAGAGACCCAGTACTTC	CASSLELGREETQYF
TRBV5-1	once	.	TRBJ2-7	TGCGCCAGCAGCTTGGTCGCAGGGGAGGACGAGCAGTACTTC	CASSLVAGEDEQYF
TRBV5-1	.	.	TRBJ2-7	TGCGCCAGCAGCTTGGGGATACCAGGAGGCTACGAGCAGTACTTC	CASSLGIPGGYEQYF
TRBV18	many	.	TRBJ1-5	TGTGCCAGCTCACCAAGGACGGATCAGCCCCAGCATTTT	CASSPRTDQPQHF